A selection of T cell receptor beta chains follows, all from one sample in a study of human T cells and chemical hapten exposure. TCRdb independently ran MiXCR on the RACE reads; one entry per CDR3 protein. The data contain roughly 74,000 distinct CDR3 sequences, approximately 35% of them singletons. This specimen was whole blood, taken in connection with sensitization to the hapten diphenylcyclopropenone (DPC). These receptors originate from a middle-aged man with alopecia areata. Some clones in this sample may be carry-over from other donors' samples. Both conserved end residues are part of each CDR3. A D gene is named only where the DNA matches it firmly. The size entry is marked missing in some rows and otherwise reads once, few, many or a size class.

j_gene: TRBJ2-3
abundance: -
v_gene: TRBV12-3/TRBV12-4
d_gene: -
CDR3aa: CASSLALLSGQKDTQYF
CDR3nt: TGTGCCAGCAGTTTAGCATTACTGTCAGGGCAGAAAGATACGCAGTATTTT

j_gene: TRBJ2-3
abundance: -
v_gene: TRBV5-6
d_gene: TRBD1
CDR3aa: CASSLFGTGASSSTDTQYF
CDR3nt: TGTGCCAGCAGCTTGTTCGGGACAGGGGCATCTTCTAGCACAGATACGCAGTATTTT

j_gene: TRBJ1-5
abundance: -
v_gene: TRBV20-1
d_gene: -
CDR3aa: CSASGQSNQPQHF
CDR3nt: TGCAGTGCTAGTGGACAGAGCAATCAGCCCCAGCATTTT

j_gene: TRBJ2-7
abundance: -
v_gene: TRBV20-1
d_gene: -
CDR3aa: CSARRQLTEQYF
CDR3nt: TGCAGTGCTAGAAGGCAACTCACCGAGCAGTACTTC

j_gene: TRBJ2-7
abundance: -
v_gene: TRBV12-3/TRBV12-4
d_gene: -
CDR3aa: CASLGDSEQYF
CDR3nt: TGTGCCAGCCTCGGCGACAGCGAGCAGTACTTC

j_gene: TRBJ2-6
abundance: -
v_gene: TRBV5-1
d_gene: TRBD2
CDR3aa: CASSSGLAGGSGANVLTF
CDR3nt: TGCGCCAGCAGCTCAGGACTAGCGGGGGGCTCTGGGGCCAACGTCCTGACTTTC

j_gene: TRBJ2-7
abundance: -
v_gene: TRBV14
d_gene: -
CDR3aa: CASSPTLGYEQYF
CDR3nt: TGTGCCAGCAGCCCTACGTTGGGGTACGAGCAGTACTTC

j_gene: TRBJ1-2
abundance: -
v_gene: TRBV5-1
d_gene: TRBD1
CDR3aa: CASSGGQFNYGYTF
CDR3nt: TGCGCCAGCAGCGGGGGACAGTTCAACTATGGCTACACCTTC

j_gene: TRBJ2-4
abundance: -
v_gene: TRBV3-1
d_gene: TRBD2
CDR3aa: CASSPGLAGAIAKNIQYF
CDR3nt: TGTGCCAGCAGCCCGGGACTAGCGGGGGCAATAGCCAAAAACATTCAGTACTTC

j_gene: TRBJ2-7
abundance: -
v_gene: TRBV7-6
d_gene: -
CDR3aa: CASSLGTFYEQYF
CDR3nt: TGTGCCAGCAGCTTGGGGACATTTTACGAGCAGTACTTC

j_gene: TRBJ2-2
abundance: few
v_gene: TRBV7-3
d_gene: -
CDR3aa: CASSLEAGELFF
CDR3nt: TGTGCCAGCAGCTTAGAAGCGGGGGAGCTGTTTTTT

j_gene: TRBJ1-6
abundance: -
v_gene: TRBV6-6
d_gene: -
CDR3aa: CASSYRTANNSPLHF
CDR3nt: TGTGCCAGCAGTTACAGGACAGCTAATAATTCACCCCTCCACTTT

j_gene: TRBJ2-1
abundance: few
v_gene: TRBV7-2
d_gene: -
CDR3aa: CASSPARLDNEQFF
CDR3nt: TGTGCCAGCAGCCCCGCCCGCCTAGACAATGAGCAGTTCTTC